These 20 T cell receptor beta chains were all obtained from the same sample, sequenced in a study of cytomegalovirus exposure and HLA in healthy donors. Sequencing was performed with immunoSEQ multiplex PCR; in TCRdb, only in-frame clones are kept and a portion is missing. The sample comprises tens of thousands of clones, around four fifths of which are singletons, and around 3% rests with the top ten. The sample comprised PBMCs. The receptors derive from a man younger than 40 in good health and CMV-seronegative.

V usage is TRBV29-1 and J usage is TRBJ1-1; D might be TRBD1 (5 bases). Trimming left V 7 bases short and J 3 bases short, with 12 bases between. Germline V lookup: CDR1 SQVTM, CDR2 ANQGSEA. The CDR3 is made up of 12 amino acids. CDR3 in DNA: TGCAGCGGGAATGAAGGGGACACTGAAGCTTTCTTT. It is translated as CSGNEGDTEAFF.

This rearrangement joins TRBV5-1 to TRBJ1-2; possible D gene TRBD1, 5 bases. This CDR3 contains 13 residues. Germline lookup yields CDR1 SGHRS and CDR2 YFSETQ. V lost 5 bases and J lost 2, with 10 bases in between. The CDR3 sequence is CASRPDSNYGYTF. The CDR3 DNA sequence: TGCGCCAGCAGGCCCGACAGCAACTATGGCTACACCTTC.

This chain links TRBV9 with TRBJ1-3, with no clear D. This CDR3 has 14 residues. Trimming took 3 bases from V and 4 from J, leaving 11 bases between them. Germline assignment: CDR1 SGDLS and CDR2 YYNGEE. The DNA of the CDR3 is TGTGCCAGCAGCGGAAACTCGGGGGGAAACACCATATATTTT. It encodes CASSGNSGGNTIYF.

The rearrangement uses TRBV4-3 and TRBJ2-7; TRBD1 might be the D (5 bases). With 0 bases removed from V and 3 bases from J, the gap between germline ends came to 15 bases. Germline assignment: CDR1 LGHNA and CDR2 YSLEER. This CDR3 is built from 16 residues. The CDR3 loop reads CASSQDAQGAYYEQYF. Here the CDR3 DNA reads TGCGCCAGCAGCCAAGACGCCCAAGGGGCCTACTACGAGCAGTACTTC.

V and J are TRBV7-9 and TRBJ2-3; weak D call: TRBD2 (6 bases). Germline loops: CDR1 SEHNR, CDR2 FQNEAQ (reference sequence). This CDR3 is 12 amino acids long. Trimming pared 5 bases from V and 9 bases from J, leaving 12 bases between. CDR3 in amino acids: CASSALGGTQYF. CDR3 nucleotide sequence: TGTGCCAGCAGCGCCCTGGGAGGAACGCAGTATTTT.

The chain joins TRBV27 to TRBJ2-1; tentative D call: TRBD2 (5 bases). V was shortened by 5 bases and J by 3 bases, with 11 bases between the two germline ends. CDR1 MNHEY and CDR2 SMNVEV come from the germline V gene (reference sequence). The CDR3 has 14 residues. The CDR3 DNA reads TGTGCCAGCAGTCGAGACTATCTCTACAATGAGCAGTTCTTC. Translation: CASSRDYLYNEQFF.

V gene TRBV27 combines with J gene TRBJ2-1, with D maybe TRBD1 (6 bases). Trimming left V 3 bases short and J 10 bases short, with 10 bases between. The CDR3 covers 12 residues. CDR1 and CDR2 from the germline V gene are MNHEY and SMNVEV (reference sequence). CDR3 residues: CASSFSGGEQFF. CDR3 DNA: TGTGCCAGCAGTTTCTCTGGGGGCGAGCAGTTCTTC.

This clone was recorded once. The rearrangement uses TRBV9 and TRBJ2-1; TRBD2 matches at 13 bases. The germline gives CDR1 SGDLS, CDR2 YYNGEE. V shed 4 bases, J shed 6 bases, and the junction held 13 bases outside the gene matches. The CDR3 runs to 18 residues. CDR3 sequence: CASSPTRTSGSGINEQFF. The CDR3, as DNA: TGTGCCAGCAGCCCCACCCGGACTAGCGGGAGCGGTATCAATGAGCAGTTCTTC.

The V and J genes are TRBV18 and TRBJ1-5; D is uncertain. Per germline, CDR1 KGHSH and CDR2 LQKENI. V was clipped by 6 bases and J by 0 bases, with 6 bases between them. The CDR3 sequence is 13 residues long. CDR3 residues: CASSLYSNQPQHF. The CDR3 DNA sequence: TGTGCCAGCTCCCTTTATAGCAATCAGCCCCAGCATTTT.

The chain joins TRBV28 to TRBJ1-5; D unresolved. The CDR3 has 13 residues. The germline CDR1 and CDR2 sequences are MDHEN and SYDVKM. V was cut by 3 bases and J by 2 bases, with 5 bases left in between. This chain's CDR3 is CASSLQGNQPQHF. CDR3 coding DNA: TGTGCCAGCAGTTTGCAGGGCAATCAGCCCCAGCATTTT.

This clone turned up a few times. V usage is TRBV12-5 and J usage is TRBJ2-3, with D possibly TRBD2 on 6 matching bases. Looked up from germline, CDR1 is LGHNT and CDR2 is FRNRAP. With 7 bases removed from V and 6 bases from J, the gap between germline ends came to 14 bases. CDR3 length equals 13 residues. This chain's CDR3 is CASATTGGDTQYF. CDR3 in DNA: TGTGCTAGTGCTACTACTGGGGGGGATACGCAGTATTTT.

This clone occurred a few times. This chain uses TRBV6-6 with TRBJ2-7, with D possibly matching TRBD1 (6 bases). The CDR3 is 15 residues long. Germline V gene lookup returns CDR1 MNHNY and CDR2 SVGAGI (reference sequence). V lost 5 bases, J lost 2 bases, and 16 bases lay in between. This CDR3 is CASSKGQGPTYEQYF. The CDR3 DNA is TGTGCCAGCAGTAAAGGGCAGGGGCCGACCTACGAGCAGTACTTC.

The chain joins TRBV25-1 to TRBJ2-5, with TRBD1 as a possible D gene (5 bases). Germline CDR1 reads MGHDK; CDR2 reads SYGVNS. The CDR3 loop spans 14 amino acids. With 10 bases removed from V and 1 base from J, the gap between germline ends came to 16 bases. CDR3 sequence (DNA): TGTGCCACCCAGAGTGGGGCCGGCCAAGAGACCCAGTACTTC. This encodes CATQSGAGQETQYF. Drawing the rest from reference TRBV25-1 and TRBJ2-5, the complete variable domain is EADIYQTPRYLVIGTGKKITLECSQTMGHDKMYWYQQDPGMELHLIHYSYGVNSTEKGDLSSESTVSRIRTEHFPLTLESARPSHTSQYLCATQSGAGQETQYFGPGTRLLVL.

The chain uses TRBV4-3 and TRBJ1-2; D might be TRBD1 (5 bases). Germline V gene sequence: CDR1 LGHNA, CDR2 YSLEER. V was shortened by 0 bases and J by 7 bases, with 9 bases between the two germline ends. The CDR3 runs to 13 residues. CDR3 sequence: CASSQDQGFGYTF. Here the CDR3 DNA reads TGCGCCAGCAGCCAAGATCAGGGATTTGGCTACACCTTC.

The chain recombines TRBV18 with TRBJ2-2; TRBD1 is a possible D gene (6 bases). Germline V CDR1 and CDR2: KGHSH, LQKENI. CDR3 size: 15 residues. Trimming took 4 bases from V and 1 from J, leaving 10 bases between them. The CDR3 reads CASSRNRENTGELFF. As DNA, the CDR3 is TGTGCCAGCTCACGAAACAGGGAGAACACCGGGGAGCTGTTTTTT.

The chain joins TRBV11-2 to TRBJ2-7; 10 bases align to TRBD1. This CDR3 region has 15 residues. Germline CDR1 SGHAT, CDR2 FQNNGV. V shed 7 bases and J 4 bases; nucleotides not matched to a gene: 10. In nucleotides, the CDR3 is TGTGCCAGCACCATCAGAACGGGACAGGGGTACGAGCAGTACTTC. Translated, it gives CASTIRTGQGYEQYF.

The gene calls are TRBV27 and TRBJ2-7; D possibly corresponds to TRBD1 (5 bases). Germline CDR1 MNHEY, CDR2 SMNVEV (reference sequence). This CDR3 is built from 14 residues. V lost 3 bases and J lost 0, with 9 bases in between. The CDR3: CASSLTAYSYEQYV. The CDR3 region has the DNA TGTGCCAGCAGTTTGACAGCTTACTCCTACGAGCAGTACGTC.

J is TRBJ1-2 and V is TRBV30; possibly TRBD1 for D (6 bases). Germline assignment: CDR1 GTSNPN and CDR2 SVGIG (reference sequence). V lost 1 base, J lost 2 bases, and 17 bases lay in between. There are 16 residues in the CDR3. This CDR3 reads CAWSAFPGQSNYGYTF. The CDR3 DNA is TGTGCCTGGAGTGCCTTCCCCGGACAGTCCAACTATGGCTACACCTTC.

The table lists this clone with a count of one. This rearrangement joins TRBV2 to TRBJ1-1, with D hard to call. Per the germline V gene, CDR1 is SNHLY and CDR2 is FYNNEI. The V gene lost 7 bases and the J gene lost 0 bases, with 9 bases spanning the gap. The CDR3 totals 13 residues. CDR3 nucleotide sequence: TGTGCCAGCAAATTGGGAGTGAACACTGAAGCTTTCTTT. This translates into CASKLGVNTEAFF.

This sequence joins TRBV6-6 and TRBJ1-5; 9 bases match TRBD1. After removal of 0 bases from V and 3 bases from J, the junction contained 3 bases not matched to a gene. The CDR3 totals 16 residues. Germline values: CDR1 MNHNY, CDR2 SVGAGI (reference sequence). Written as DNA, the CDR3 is TGTGCCAGCAGTTACTCCGGGACAGGGAACAATCAGCCCCAGCATTTT. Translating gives CASSYSGTGNNQPQHF.